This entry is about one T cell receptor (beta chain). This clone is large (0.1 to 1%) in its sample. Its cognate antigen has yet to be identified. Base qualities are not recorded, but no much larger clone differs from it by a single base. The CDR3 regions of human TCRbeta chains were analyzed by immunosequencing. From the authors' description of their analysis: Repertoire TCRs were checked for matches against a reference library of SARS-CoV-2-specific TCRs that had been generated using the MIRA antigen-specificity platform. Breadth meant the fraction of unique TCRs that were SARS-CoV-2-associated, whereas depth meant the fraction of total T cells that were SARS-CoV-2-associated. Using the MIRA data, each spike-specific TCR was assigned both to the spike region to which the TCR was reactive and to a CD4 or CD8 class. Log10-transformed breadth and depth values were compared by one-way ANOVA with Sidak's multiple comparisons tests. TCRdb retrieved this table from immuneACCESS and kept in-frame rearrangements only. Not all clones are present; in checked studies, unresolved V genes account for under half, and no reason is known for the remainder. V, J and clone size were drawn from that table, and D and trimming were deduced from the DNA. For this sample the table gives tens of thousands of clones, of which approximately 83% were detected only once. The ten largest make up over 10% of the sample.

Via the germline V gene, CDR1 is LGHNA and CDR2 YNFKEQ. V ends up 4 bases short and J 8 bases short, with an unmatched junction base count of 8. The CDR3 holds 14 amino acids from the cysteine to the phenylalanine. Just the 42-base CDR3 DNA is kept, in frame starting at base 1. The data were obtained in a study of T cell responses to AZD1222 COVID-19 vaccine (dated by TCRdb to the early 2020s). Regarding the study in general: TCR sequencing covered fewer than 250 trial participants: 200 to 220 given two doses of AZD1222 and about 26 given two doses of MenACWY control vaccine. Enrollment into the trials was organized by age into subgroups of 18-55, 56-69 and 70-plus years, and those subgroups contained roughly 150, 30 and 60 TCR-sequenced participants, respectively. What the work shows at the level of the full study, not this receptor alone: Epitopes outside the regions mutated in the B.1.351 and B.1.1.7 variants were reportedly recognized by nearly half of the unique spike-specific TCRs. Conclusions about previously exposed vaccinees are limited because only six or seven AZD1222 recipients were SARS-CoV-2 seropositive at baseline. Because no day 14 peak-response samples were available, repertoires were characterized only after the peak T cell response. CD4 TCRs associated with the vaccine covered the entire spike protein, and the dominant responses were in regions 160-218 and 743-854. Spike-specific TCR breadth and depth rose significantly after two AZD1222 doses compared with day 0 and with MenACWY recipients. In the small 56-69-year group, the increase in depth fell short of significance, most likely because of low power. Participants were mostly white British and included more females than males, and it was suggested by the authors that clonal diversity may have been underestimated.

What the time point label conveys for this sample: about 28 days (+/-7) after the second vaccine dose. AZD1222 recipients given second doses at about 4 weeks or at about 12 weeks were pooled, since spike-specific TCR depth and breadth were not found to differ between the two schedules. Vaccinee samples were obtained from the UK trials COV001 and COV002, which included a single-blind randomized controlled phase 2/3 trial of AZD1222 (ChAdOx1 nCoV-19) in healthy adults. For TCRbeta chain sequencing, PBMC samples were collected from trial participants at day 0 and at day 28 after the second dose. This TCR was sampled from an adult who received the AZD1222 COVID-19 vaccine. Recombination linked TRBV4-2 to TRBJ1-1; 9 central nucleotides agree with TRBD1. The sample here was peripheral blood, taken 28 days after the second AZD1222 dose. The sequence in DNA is TGTGCCAGCAGCCTCCTAGGGGACAGGGAAGAAGCTTTCTTT. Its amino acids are CASSLLGDREEAFF.